This note documents a single T cell receptor beta chain sequence. Libraries were prepared by immunoSEQ multiplex PCR; TCRdb keeps only in-frame clonotypes and omits some of them. The data hold approximately 110,000 clones, with 84% observed a single time. The data were taken from a study of blood T cell repertoires in COVID-19. Sequencing was performed on peripheral blood. This TCR was sampled from a woman aged 50 to 60 with acute or convalescent COVID-19.

This CDR3 is CASSRGRQGTILTGELFF. CDR3 coding DNA: TGTGCCAGCAGTAGGGGTCGACAGGGTACCATCCTCACCGGGGAGCTGTTTTTT. The chain employs TRBV25-1 and TRBJ2-2, with TRBD1 identical over 7 bases. From germline, CDR1 is MGHDK and CDR2 SYGVNS. The V gene end was trimmed by 5 bases and the J gene end by 4 bases; junction bases not matched to a gene: 16. The CDR3 loop spans 18 amino acids.